This T cell receptor beta chain was identified in a study of CD8 T cells in Susac syndrome. It was with random hexamers that 0.5 to 1 ug RNA was reverse transcribed. An immunoSEQ multiplex PCR generated amplified TCR beta CDR3 products spanning 54 Vbeta and 13 Jbeta. TCRdb itself ran the immunoSEQ multiplex PCR reads through MiXCR, one entry per CDR3 protein. The sample carries hundreds of thousands of distinct CDR3 sequences, 85% recorded once. The study sequenced TCR beta in blood CD8+ and CD4+ T cells. About this clonotype: The antigen remains unidentified.

Study-level results: The number of individuals included in the study's TCR sequencing and HLA analysis was acknowledged as relatively small.

This CDR3 region has 14 residues. V was cut by 2 bases and J by 2 bases, with 10 bases left in between. Germline V lookup: CDR1 SEHNR, CDR2 FQNEAQ (reference sequence). The clonotype comes from a human donor with multiple sclerosis. The chain links TRBV7-9 to TRBJ2-7; TRBD1 is a possible D gene (5 bases). Material for sequencing was CD8+ T cells from PBMCs. The CDR3 reads CASSLITGTYEQYF. As DNA, the CDR3 is TGTGCCAGCAGCTTAATCACAGGTACCTACGAGCAGTACTTC.